The rows below give T cell receptor beta chains drawn from one sample of a study of T cells expressing NK-cell markers. TCRdb re-called the 5' RACE reads, yielding one record per CDR3 amino acid sequence without DNA. This sample contains hundreds of thousands of distinct CDR3 sequences. The sequenced material came from blood T cells: a sorted CD56 or NKG2C T cell subset, CD4+ or CD8+ T cells, or bulk PBMC T cells (not recorded which). The receptors come from a man aged 18-30 years in good health. Each CDR3 is given with its conserved first and last residue.

>TRBJ1-1|TRBV6-1
CASSPRQGREAFF
>TRBJ1-5|TRBV4-1
CASSGREGQPQHF
>TRBJ2-3|TRBV6-4
CASSEVGGPYTQYF
>TRBJ2-5|TRBV7-9
CASSPAGTSNTQYF
>TRBJ1-2|TRBV12-3/TRBV12-4
CASSPPDSFYGYTF
>TRBJ1-3|TRBV20-1
CSARTVSGNTIYF
>TRBJ2-1|TRBV7-6
CASSLARSAGGTSDEQFF
>TRBJ2-1|TRBV29-1
CSVPVYSYNEQFF
>TRBJ2-3|TRBV12-3/TRBV12-4
CASSGTSGRGSTDTQYF
>TRBJ2-2|TRBV6-4
CASSPYHNTGELFF
>TRBJ1-2|TRBV10-2
CASNQGGRALINYGYTF
>TRBJ1-5|TRBV5-1
CASSIGGGTQPQHF
>TRBJ2-1|TRBV11-2
CASSLRPTVNEQFF
>TRBJ2-3|TRBV20-1
CSANVGVTDTQYF
>TRBJ2-5|TRBV11-1
CASRGTIPGTQYF
>TRBJ1-6|TRBV27
CASPLTFTTGGKLDSPLHF
>TRBJ2-1|TRBV7-2
CASSLELWGGQFF